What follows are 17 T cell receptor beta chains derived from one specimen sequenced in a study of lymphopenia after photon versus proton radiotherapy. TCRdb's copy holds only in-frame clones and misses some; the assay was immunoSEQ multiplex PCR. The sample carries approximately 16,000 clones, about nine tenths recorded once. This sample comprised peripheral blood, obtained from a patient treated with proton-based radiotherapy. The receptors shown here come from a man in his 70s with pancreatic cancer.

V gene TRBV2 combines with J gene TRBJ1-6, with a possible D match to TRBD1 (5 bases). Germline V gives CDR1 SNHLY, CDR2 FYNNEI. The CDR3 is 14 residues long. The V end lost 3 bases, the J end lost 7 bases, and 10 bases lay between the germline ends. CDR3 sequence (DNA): TGTGCCAGCAGTGAGCGGGGGTCGAATTCACCCCTCCACTTT. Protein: CASSERGSNSPLHF.

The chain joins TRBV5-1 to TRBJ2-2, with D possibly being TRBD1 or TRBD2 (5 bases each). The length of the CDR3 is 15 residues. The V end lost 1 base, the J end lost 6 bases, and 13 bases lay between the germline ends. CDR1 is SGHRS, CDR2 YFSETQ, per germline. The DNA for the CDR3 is TGCGCCAGCAGCTTGTTTCCAGGGACCGCCGGGGAGCTGTTTTTT. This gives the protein CASSLFPGTAGELFF.

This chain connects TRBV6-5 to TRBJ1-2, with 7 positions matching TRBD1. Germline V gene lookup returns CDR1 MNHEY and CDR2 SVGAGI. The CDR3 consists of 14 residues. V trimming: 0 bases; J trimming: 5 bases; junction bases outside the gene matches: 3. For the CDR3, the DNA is TGTGCCAGCAGTTACTCGGGCAGGGGGTATGGCTACACCTTC. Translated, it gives CASSYSGRGYGYTF.

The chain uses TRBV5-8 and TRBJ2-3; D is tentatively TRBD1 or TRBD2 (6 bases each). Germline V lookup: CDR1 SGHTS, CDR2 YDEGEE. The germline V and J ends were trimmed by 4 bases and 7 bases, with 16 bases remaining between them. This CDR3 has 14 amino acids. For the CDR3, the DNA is TGTGCCAGCAGCCGCACTGGGGGGCCGAATACGCAGTATTTT. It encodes CASSRTGGPNTQYF. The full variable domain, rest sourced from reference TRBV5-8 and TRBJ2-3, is EAGVTQSPTHLIKTRGQQATLRCSPISGHTSVYWYQQALGLGLQFLLWYDEGEERNRGNFPPRFSGRQFPNYSSELNVNALELEDSALYLCASSRTGGPNTQYFGPGTRLTVL.

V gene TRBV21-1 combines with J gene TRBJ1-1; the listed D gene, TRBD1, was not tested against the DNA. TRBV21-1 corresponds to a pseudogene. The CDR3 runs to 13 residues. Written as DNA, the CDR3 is TGTGCCAGCAGCACCAGGGGCCACACTGAAGCTTTCTTT. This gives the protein CASSTRGHTEAFF.

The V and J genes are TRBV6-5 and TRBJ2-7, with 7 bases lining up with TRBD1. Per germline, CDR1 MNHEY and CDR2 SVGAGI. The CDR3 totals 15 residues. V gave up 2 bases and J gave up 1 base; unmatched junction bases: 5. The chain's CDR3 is CASSYGGQASYEQYF. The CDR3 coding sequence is TGTGCCAGCAGTTACGGCGGACAGGCATCCTACGAGCAGTACTTC.

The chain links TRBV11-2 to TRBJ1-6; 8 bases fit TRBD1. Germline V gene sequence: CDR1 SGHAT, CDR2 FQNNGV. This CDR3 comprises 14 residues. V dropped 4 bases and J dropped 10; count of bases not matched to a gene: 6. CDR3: CASSSGTGESPLHF. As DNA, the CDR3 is TGTGCCAGCAGCTCCGGGACAGGCGAATCACCCCTCCACTTT.

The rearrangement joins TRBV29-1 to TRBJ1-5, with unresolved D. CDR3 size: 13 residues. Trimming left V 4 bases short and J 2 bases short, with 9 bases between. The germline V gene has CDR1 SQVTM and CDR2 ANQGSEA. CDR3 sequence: CSVAAGGNQPQHF. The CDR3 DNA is TGCAGCGTTGCAGCCGGGGGCAATCAGCCCCAGCATTTT.

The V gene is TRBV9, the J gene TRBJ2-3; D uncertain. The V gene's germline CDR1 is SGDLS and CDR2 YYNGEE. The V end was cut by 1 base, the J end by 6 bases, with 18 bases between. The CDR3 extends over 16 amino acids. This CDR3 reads CASSVTSWTDRDTQYF. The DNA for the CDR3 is TGTGCCAGCAGCGTAACCTCCTGGACCGATAGGGATACGCAGTATTTT.

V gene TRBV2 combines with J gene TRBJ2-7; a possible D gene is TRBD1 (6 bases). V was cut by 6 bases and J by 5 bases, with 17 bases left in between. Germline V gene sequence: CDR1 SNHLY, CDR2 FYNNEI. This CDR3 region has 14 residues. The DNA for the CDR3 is TGTGCCAGCAGGGAGACAGGACTTACTCACGAGCAGTACTTC. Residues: CASRETGLTHEQYF. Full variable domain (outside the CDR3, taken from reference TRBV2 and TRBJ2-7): EPEVTQTPSHQVTQMGQEVILRCVPISNHLYFYWYRQILGQKVEFLVSFYNNEISEKSEIFDDQFSVERPDGSNFTLKIRSTKLEDSAMYFCASRETGLTHEQYFGPGTRLTVT.

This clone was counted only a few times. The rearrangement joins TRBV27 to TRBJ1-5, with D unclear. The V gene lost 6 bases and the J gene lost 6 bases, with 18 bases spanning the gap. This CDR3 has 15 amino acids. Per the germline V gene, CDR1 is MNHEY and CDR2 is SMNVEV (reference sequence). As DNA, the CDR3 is TGTGCCAGCAGGACCGACGGCGGTCGGGGTCAGCCCCAGCATTTT. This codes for CASRTDGGRGQPQHF.

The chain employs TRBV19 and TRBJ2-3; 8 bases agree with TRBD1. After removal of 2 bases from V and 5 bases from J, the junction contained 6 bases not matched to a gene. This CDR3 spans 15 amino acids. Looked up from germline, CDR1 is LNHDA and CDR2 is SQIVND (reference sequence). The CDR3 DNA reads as TGTGCCAGTAGTATAATAGGACAGGGTGAAGATACGCAGTATTTT. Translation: CASSIIGQGEDTQYF.

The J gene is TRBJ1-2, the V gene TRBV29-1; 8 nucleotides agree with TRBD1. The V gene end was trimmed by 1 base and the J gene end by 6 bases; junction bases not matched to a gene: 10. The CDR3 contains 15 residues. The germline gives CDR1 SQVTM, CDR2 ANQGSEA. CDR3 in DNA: TGCAGCGTTGAAGGCGGACAGGGTGGGTTCGATGGCTACACCTTC. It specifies CSVEGGQGGFDGYTF.

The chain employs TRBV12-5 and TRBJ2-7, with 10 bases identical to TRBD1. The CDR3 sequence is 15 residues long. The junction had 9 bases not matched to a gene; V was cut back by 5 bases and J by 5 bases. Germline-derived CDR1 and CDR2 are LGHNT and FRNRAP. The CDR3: CASGPGQGGTHEQYF. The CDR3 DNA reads TGTGCTAGTGGTCCCGGACAGGGGGGTACCCACGAGCAGTACTTC.

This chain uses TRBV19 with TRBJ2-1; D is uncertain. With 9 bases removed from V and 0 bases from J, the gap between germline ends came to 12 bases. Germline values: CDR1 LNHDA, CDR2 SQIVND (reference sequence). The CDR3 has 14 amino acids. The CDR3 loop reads CASRVQSSYNEQFF. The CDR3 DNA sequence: TGTGCCAGCCGGGTCCAGAGCTCCTACAATGAGCAGTTCTTC. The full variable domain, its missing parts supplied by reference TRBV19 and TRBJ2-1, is DGGITQSPKYLFRKEGQNVTLSCEQNLNHDAMYWYRQDPGQGLRLIYYSQIVNDFQKGDIAEGYSVSREKKESFPLTVTSAQKNPTAFYLCASRVQSSYNEQFFGPGTRLTVL.

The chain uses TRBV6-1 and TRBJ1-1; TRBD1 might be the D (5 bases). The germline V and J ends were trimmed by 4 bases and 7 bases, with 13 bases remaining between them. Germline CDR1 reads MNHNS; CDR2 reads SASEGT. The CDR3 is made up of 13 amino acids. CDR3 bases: TGTGCCAGCAGTGGATTGGACAAAAGTGAAGCTTTCTTT. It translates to CASSGLDKSEAFF.

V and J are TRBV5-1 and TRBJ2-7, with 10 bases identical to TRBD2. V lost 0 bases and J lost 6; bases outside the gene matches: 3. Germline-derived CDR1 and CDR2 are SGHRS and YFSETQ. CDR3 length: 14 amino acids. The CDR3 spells CASSLVASGGEQYF. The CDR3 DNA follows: TGCGCCAGCAGCTTGGTTGCTAGCGGGGGCGAGCAGTACTTC.